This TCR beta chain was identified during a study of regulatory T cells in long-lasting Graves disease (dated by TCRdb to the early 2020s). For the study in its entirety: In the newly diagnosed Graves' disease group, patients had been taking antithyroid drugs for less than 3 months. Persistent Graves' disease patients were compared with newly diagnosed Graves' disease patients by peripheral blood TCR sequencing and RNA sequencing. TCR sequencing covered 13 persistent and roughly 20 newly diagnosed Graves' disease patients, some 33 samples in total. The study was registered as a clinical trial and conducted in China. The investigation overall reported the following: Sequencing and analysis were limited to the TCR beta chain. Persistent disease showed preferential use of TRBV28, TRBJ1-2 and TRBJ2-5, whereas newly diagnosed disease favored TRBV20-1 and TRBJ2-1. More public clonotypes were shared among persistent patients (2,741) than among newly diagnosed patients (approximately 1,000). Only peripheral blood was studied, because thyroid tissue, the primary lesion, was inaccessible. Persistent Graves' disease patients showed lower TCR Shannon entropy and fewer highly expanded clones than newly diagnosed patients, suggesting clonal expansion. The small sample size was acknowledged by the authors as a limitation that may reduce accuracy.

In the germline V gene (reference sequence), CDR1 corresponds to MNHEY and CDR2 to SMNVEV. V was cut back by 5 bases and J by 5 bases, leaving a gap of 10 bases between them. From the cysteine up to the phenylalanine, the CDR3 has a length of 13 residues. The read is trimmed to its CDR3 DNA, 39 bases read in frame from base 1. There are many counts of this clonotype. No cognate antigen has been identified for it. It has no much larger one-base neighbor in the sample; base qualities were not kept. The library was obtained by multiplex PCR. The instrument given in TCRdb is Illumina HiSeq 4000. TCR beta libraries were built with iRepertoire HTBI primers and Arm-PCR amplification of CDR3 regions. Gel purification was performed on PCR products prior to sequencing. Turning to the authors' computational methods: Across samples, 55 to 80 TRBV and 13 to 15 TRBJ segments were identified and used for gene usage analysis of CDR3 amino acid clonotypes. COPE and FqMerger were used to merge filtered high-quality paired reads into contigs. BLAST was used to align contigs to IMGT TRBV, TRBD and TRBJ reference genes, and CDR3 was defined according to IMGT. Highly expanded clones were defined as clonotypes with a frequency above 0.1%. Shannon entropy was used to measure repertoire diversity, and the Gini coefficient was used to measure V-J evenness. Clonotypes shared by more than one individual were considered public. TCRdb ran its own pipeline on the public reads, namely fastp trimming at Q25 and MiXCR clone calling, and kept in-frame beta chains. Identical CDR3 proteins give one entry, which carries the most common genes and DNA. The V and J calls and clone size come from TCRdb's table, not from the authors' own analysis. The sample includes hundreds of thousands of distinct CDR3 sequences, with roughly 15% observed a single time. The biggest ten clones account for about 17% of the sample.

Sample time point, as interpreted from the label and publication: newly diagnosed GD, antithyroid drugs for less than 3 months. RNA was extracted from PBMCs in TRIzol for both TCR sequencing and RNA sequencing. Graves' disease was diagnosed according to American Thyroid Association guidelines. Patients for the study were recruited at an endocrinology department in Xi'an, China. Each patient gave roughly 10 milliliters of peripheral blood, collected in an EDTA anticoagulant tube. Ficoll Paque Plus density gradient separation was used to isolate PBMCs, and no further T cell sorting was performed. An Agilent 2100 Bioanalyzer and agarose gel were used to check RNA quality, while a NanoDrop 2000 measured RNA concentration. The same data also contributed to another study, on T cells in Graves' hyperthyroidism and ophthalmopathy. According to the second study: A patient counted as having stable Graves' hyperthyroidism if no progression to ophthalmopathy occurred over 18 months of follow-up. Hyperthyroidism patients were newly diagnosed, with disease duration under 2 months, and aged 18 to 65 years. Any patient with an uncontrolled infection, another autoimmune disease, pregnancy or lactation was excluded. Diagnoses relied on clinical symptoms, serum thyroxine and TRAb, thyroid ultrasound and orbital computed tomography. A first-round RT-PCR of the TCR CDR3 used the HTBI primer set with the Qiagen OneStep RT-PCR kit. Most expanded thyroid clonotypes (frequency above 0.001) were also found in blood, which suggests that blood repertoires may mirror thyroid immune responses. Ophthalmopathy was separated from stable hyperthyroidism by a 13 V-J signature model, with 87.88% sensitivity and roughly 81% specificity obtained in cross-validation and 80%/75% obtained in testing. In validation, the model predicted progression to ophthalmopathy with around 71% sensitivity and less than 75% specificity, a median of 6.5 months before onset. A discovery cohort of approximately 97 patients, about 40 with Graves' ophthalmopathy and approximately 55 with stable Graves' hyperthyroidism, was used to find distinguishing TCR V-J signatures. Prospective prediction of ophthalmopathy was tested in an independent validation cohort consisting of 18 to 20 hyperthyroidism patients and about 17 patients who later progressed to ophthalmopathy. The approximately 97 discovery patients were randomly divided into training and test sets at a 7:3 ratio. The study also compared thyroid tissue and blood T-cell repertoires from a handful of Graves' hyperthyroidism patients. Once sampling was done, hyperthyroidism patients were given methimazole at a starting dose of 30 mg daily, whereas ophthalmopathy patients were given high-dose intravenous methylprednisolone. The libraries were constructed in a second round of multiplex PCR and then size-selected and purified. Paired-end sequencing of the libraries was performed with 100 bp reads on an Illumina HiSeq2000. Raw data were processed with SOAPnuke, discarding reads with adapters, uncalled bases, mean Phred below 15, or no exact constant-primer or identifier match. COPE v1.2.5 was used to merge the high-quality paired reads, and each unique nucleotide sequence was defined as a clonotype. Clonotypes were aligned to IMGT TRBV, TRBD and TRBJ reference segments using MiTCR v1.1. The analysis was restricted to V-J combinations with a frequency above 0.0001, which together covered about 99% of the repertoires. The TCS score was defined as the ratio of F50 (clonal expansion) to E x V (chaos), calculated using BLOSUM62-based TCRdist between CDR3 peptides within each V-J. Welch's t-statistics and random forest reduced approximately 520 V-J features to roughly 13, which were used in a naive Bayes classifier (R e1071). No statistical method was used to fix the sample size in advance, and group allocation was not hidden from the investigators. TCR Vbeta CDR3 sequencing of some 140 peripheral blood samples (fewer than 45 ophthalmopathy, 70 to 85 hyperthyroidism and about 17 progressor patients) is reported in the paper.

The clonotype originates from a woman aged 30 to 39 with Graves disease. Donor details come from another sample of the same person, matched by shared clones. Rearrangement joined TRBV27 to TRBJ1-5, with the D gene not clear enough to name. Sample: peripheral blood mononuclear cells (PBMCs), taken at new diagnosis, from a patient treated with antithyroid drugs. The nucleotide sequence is TGTGCCAGCAGTACTACAGAGTATCAGCCCCAGCATTTT. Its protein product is CASSTTEYQPQHF.